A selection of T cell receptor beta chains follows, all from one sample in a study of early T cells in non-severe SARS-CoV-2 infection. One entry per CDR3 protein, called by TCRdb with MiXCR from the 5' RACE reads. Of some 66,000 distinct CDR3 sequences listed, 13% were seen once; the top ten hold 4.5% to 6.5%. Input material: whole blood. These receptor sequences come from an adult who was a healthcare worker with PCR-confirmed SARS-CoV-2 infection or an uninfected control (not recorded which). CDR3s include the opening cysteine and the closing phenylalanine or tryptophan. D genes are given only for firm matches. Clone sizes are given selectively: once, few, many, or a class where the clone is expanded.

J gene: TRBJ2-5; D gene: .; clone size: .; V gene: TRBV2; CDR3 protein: CASSETYGGVYF; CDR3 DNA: TGTGCCAGCAGTGAAACTTACGGCGGGGTATACTTC
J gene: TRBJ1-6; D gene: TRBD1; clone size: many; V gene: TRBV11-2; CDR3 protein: CASSLDRDRGSPLHF; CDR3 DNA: TGTGCCAGCAGCTTAGATCGGGACAGGGGATCACCCCTCCACTTT
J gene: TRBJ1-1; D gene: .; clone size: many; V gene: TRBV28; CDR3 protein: CASTENGGTEAFF; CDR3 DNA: TGTGCCAGCACGGAAAACGGGGGGACTGAAGCTTTCTTT
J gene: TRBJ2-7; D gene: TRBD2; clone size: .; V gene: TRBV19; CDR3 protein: CATREGFSDEQYF; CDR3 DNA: TGTGCCACTCGGGAGGGGTTTTCCGACGAGCAGTACTTC
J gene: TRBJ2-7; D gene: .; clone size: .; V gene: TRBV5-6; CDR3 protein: CASSLGGRSYEQYF; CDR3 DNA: TGTGCCAGCAGCTTGGGCGGCAGGTCCTACGAGCAGTACTTC
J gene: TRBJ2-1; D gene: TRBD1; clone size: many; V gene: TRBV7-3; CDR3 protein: CASSPGAGGPYNEQFF; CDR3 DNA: TGTGCCAGCAGCCCAGGGGCAGGGGGCCCCTACAATGAGCAGTTCTTC
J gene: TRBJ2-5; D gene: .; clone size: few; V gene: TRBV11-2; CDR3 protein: CASSSRMGAFAETQYF; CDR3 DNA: TGTGCCAGCAGCTCCCGGATGGGGGCTTTTGCAGAGACCCAGTACTTC
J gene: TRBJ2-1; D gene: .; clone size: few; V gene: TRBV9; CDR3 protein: CASSVAMRDEQFF; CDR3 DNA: TGTGCCAGCAGCGTAGCAATGCGGGATGAGCAGTTCTTC
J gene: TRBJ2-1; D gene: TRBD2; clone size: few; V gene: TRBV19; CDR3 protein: CATGLAGRNEQFF; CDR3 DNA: TGTGCCACGGGACTAGCGGGCCGCAATGAGCAGTTCTTC
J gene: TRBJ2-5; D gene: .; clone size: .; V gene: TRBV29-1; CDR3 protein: CSVDGGRRQETQYF; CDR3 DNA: TGCAGCGTTGACGGAGGGCGGCGCCAAGAGACCCAGTACTTC